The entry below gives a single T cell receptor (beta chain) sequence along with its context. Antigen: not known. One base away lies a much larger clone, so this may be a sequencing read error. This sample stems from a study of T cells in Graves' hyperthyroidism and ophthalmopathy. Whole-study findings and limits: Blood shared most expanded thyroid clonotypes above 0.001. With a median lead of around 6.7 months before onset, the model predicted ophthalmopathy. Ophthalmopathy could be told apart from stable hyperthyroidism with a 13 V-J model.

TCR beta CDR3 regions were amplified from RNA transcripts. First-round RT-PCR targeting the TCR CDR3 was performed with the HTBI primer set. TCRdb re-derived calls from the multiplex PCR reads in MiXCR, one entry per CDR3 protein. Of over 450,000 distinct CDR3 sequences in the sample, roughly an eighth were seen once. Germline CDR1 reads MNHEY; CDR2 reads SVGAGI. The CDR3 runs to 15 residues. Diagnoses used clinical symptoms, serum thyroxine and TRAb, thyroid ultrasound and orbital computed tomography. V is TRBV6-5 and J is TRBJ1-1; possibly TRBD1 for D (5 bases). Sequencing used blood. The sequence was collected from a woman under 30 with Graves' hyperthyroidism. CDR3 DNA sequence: TGTGCCAGCAGTTGCTCTCAGGGCATGAACGCTGAAGCTTTCTTT. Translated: CASSCSQGMNAEAFF.